This TCR beta chain was sequenced during a study of T cell responses to AZD1222 COVID-19 vaccine. Regarding the study as a whole: Distributed over spike, vaccine-associated CD4 TCRs predominated at 160-218 and 743-854. The donor group comprised mostly white British people and more females; the analysis possibly underestimated clonal diversity.

Repertoires were generated with immunoSEQ multiplex PCR, while TCRdb's copy carries only in-frame clones and drops some. This table has fewer than 180,000 clones, roughly nine tenths appearing once. For this clone: Its antigen is unidentified.

V lost 0 bases and J lost 3; bases outside the gene matches: 8. The CDR3 is made up of 17 amino acids. CDR1 and CDR2 (germline): LGHDT, YNNKEL (reference sequence). The sequencing here drew on peripheral blood, taken 28 days after the second AZD1222 dose. The gene calls are TRBV3-1 (or the pseudogene TRBV3-2) and TRBJ1-5; 7 bases match TRBD1. The clonotype comes from an adult who received the AZD1222 COVID-19 vaccine. The CDR3 is CASSQEPKGTVNQPQHF. The CDR3 region has the DNA TGTGCCAGCAGCCAAGAGCCCAAAGGGACAGTCAATCAGCCCCAGCATTTT.